This passage covers 9 T cell receptor beta chains from one sample sequenced in a study of blood T cell repertoires in COVID-19. Generated by immunoSEQ multiplex PCR, the TCRdb table keeps only in-frame clones and is missing some. The table records roughly 250,000 clones, 80% to 90% of them present only once. Sequenced input: PBMCs or T cells enriched from blood (not recorded which). These receptors were collected from a woman aged 25 to 39 who had recovered from COVID-19.

The chain carries TRBV4-1 and TRBJ1-3, with D tentatively TRBD1 (5 bases). Per the germline V gene, CDR1 is MGHRA and CDR2 is YSYEKL. Between the trimmed V and J ends, which lost 3 bases and 0 bases, there was a span of 9 bases. CDR3 length equals 15 residues. CDR3 coding DNA: TGCGCCAGCAGCCAGGGACTCAGCTCTGGAAACACCATATATTTT. Its translation is CASSQGLSSGNTIYF.

V usage is TRBV5-1 and J usage is TRBJ1-2, with 7 bases that match TRBD1. The CDR3 contains 13 residues. Germline CDR1 reads SGHRS; CDR2 reads YFSETQ. The trim removed 4 bases at V and 9 bases at J, leaving 9 bases unmatched. In DNA form, the CDR3 reads TGCGCCAGCAGCGGAATATTGGACAGGAGCTACACCTTC. Its protein product is CASSGILDRSYTF.

The genes are TRBV7-9 and TRBJ1-4, with a tentative D call TRBD1 (5 bases). This CDR3 comprises 15 residues. Germline values: CDR1 SEHNR, CDR2 FQNEAQ (reference sequence). V lost 4 bases, J lost 8 bases, and 17 bases lay in between. DNA for the CDR3: TGTGCCAGCAGCTCAAGCGGGGGGAGAGGGGAAAAACTGTTTTTT. This encodes CASSSSGGRGEKLFF.

The chain recombines TRBV7-7 with TRBJ2-5; TRBD2 is a possible D gene (7 bases). Per germline, CDR1 SSHAT and CDR2 FNYEAQ (reference sequence). This CDR3 contains 15 residues. V lost 6 bases and J lost 8, with 22 bases in between. CDR3 bases: TGTGCCAGCAGTAAAACAGGGACCGCGGGGGAAACCCAGTACTTC. Protein: CASSKTGTAGETQYF.

The chain uses TRBV24-1 and TRBJ1-6; D not certain. In germline, CDR1 is KGHDR, CDR2 SFDVKD. This CDR3 has 14 residues. Trimming pared 4 bases from V and 7 bases from J, leaving 10 bases between. CDR3 residues: CATSEPWENSPLHF. The CDR3 DNA reads as TGTGCCACCAGTGAGCCATGGGAGAATTCACCCCTCCACTTT.

J is TRBJ1-1 and V is TRBV5-1, with 10 bases lining up with TRBD1. J gave up 8 bases and V 4 bases, and 8 bases lay outside the gene matches. Germline-derived CDR1 and CDR2 are SGHRS and YFSETQ. The CDR3 runs 14 residues. In DNA, the CDR3 is TGCGCCAGCAGCGCTCGACAGGGGGCCAGAGAAGCTTTCTTT. Its protein product is CASSARQGAREAFF.

The V gene is TRBV28, the J gene TRBJ1-5; weak D call: TRBD1 (5 bases). From germline, CDR1 is MDHEN and CDR2 SYDVKM. Trimming stripped 10 bases from V and 2 bases from J, with 18 bases between. The CDR3 is 15 amino acids. CDR3 region: CAIRRGGGGNQPQHF. The DNA for the CDR3 is TGTGCCATCCGAAGGGGTGGCGGGGGCAATCAGCCCCAGCATTTT.

This clone turned up a few times. J is TRBJ1-6 and V is TRBV19, with a possible D match to TRBD1 (6 bases). Germline values: CDR1 LNHDA, CDR2 SQIVND (reference sequence). This CDR3 comprises 15 residues. Between the trimmed V and J ends, which lost 3 bases and 5 bases, there was a span of 11 bases. DNA for the CDR3: TGTGCCAGTAGTATCGGACAGAATAATAATTCACCCCTCCACTTT. It yields the protein CASSIGQNNNSPLHF. Full variable domain (remainder filled in from reference TRBV19 and TRBJ1-6): DGGITQSPKYLFRKEGQNVTLSCEQNLNHDAMYWYRQDPGQGLRLIYYSQIVNDFQKGDIAEGYSVSREKKESFPLTVTSAQKNPTAFYLCASSIGQNNNSPLHFGNGTRLTVT.

CDR3 in amino acids: CASSVQAQNIQYF. In DNA, the CDR3 is TGTGCCAGTAGTGTCCAGGCCCAAAACATTCAGTACTTC. V is TRBV19 and J is TRBJ2-4; the D is unclear. Trimming removed 5 bases from V and 5 bases from J, with 10 bases in between. The CDR3 runs 13 residues. Per germline, CDR1 LNHDA and CDR2 SQIVND (reference sequence).